This TCR beta chain was identified during a study of regulatory T cells in long-lasting Graves disease. Study findings and constraints: There was favoring of TRBV28, TRBJ1-2 and TRBJ2-5 in persistent disease.

Libraries of TCR beta came from iRepertoire HTBI primers plus Arm-PCR of CDR3 regions. Per the study methods: Sequenced samples collectively carried roughly 60 TRBV and around 15 TRBJ segments. Via MiXCR, TCRdb re-called the multiplex PCR reads, giving one row per CDR3 protein. These V and J calls originate from TCRdb's pipeline instead of the authors' own analysis. Of 350,000 to 500,000 distinct CDR3 sequences listed, about a sixth are singletons. This clonotype was counted between two and nine times. What it binds is not known. The CDR3 length is 16 residues. The V gene's germline CDR1 is MNHEY and CDR2 SVGEGT. V lost 0 bases to trimming and J lost 0 bases, with 10 bases between them. Sample time point: newly diagnosed GD, antithyroid drugs for less than 3 months. Extracted PBMC RNA gave rise to the TCR library. In addition, the sample was reused for a study of T cells in Graves' hyperthyroidism and ophthalmopathy. That study adds: Uncontrolled infection, other autoimmune disease, pregnancy or lactation led to exclusion.

This specimen consisted of peripheral blood mononuclear cells (PBMCs), obtained at new diagnosis, from a patient treated with antithyroid drugs. This TCR came from a woman aged 18-29 years with Graves disease. V is TRBV6-2 or TRBV6-3 and J is TRBJ2-3, with a tentative D call TRBD1 (5 bases). In nucleotides, the CDR3 is TGTGCCAGCAGTTACTCGCCAGGGATTAGCACAGATACGCAGTATTTT. It translates to CASSYSPGISTDTQYF.